This TCR beta chain comes out of a study of blood T cells in healthy people across ages. Study results and limitations: Comparison with aged donors showed that long-lived donors had more naive CD4+ cells and higher diversity.

PCR was performed a second time for roughly 7 to 12 cycles using a sample-barcoded 5' primer and a J-beta primer mix. A tag from a template-switch adaptor with 12 random nucleotides marked each cDNA molecule. TCRdb itself ran the 5' RACE reads through MiXCR, one entry per CDR3 protein. This table holds about 680,000 distinct CDR3 sequences, roughly 50% found once. This CDR3 has 14 amino acids. V was cut by 3 bases and J by 0 bases, with 8 bases left in between. From germline, CDR1 is MDHEN and CDR2 SYDVKM. Turning to this clonotype: The target antigen is unknown.

This receptor was identified in a woman aged 60 to 75 in good health. The sequenced material came from blood. V is TRBV28 and J is TRBJ2-5; no firm D call. The DNA of the CDR3 is TGTGCCAGCAGTTTGGCACACTACCAAGAGACCCAGTACTTC. Protein product: CASSLAHYQETQYF.